This TCR beta chain was found in a study of blood T cell repertoires in COVID-19. Study at large: Acute and convalescent COVID-19 samples came from the United States, Italy and Spain.

In the authors' workflow: Using reference gene primer amplification, nucleated cell counts were estimated. This table comes from immunoSEQ multiplex PCR, and its TCRdb copy is limited to in-frame clones, with some not included. Clone size and the V and J calls come from that table; the DNA yielded D and trimming. The repertoire holds some 250,000 clones, with 80% to 85% as singletons. The germline V gene encodes CDR1 SNHLY and CDR2 FYNNEI. The CDR3 loop spans 16 amino acids. Unmatched junction bases numbered 8, after V lost 3 bases and J lost 1 base. This sequence joins TRBV2 and TRBJ1-1; TRBD1 matches 7 bases. The sequenced sample consisted of peripheral blood. This TCR was sampled from a man between 45 and 60 years old with active or convalescent COVID-19. CDR3 in amino acids: CASSEVGGLANTEAFF. In DNA form, the CDR3 reads TGTGCCAGCAGTGAGGTAGGGGGCCTGGCGAACACTGAAGCTTTCTTT.